What follows are 9 T cell receptor beta chains derived from one specimen sequenced in a study of Ad26.COV2.S vaccination and SARS-CoV-2 variants. Clones were read by immunoSEQ multiplex PCR, and TCRdb kept only the in-frame ones, dropping some. The sample carries 400,000 to 450,000 clones, roughly 90% recorded once. The treatment denotes: about 20 received Ad26.COV2.S at low or high dose, single or two shots; roughly five received placebo; per-sample allocation not given. Specimens were obtained on day 63 following the first vaccine or placebo injection. Sequenced material: peripheral blood, taken in a trial of Ad26.COV2.S vaccine versus placebo. The receptors derive from a person between 18 and 65 years old who received the Ad26.COV2.S COVID-19 vaccine or a placebo.

V usage is TRBV27 and J usage is TRBJ2-1, with a weak D call TRBD2 (5 bases). Germline V lookup: CDR1 MNHEY, CDR2 SMNVEV (reference sequence). V shed 5 bases and J shed 4 bases, with 9 bases lying between them. The CDR3 is 13 residues long. CDR3 in DNA: TGTGCCAGCAGTCGGACTCCGTACAATGAGCAGTTCTTC. This sequence encodes CASSRTPYNEQFF.

The J gene is TRBJ1-6, the V gene TRBV14; 8 nucleotides match TRBD1. The V gene end was trimmed by 4 bases and the J gene end by 10 bases; junction bases not matched to a gene: 6. The length of the CDR3 is 14 residues. The germline CDR1 and CDR2 sequences are SGHDN and FVKESK. The CDR3 DNA reads as TGTGCCAGCAGCCGGACAGGGTTTCGGTCACCCCTCCACTTT. Its translation: CASSRTGFRSPLHF.

The chain recombines TRBV30 with TRBJ1-1; D gene uncertain. The germline CDR1 and CDR2 sequences are GTSNPN and SVGIG (reference sequence). The germline V and J ends were trimmed by 8 bases and 10 bases, with 11 bases remaining between them. This CDR3 contains 9 residues. CDR3 sequence (DNA): TGTGCCCATCGCTTTGCAGCTTTCTTT. Protein sequence: CAHRFAAFF.

The rearrangement joins TRBV28 to TRBJ2-7; 9 bases fit TRBD2. The V segment lost 3 bases and the J segment 0 bases; nucleotides outside the gene matches: 3. Germline V gene lookup returns CDR1 MDHEN and CDR2 SYDVKM. The CDR3 is 15 residues long. CDR3 sequence (DNA): TGTGCCAGCAGTTTTAGCGGGGGCGCCTCCTACGAGCAGTACTTC. Its protein is CASSFSGGASYEQYF.

This sequence joins TRBV5-8 and TRBJ2-4; D gene unclear. The ends were cut back, 4 bases at V and 8 bases at J, with 13 bases in the middle. This CDR3 spans 13 amino acids. The germline V gene has CDR1 SGHTS and CDR2 YDEGEE. This CDR3 reads CASSQGLGDIQYF. The CDR3, as DNA: TGTGCCAGCAGCCAAGGGCTAGGTGACATTCAGTACTTC.

The rearrangement joins TRBV6-5 to TRBJ1-1; 8 bases are a match to TRBD1. Germline V gene lookup returns CDR1 MNHEY and CDR2 SVGAGI. J gave up 0 bases and V 6 bases, and 6 bases lay outside the gene matches. This CDR3 has 15 amino acids. The CDR3 nucleotides are TGTGCCAGCAGCGGGACAGGCCAAATGAACACTGAAGCTTTCTTT. The encoded protein is CASSGTGQMNTEAFF.

This sequence joins TRBV18 and TRBJ1-1; maybe TRBD1 (5 bases). V was clipped by 3 bases and J by 6 bases, with 11 bases between them. The CDR3 covers 13 residues. Germline V gene data show CDR1 as KGHSH and CDR2 as LQKENI. Here the CDR3 reads CASSPRGVAEAFF. In DNA form, the CDR3 reads TGTGCCAGCTCACCGCGGGGCGTGGCTGAAGCTTTCTTT. Combining the CDR3 with reference TRBV18 and TRBJ1-1 gives the whole variable domain NAGVMQNPRHLVRRRGQEARLRCSPMKGHSHVYWYRQLPEEGLKFMVYLQKENIIDESGMPKERFSAEFPKEGPSILRIQQVVRGDSAAYFCASSPRGVAEAFFGQGTRLTVV.

The chain is built from TRBV4-3 and TRBJ2-2, with TRBD1 identical over 7 bases. V shed 1 base, J shed 4 bases, and the junction held 3 bases outside the gene matches. Germline CDR1 and CDR2: LGHNA and YSLEER. The CDR3 runs to 15 residues. Here the CDR3 DNA reads TGCGCCAGCAGCCAAGTCCGGACAGGCACCGGGGAGCTGTTTTTT. It yields the protein CASSQVRTGTGELFF.

The chain links TRBV5-5 to TRBJ1-5; 7 bases fit TRBD1. Germline V gene data show CDR1 as SGHKS and CDR2 as YYEKEE (reference sequence). This CDR3 region has 18 residues. Trimming cost V 1 base and J 1 base; bases outside gene matches: 11. The DNA of the CDR3 is TGTGCCAGCAGCTTGACAGGGGTAGCGGTATCAAGCAATCAGCCCCAGCATTTT. It is translated as CASSLTGVAVSSNQPQHF. Full variable domain (outside the CDR3, taken from reference TRBV5-5 and TRBJ1-5): DAGVTQSPTHLIKTRGQQVTLRCSPISGHKSVSWYQQVLGQGPQFIFQYYEKEERGRGNFPDRFSARQFPNYSSELNVNALLLGDSALYLCASSLTGVAVSSNQPQHFGDGTRLSIL.